This TCR beta chain was recovered during a study of identical twins. This clonotype came up a few times. CDR1 is ENHRY, CDR2 SYGVKD, per germline. Deletions cut 6 bases from V and 0 bases from J, with 6 bases between. The CDR3 is 13 amino acids. Each CDR3 protein gets one entry after TCRdb re-called the 5' RACE reads with MiXCR. Among some 730,000 distinct CDR3 sequences, about 20% were seen once, and the ten largest hold approximately 14%. The same data also contributed to another study, on T cells expressing NK-cell markers. That investigation notes: About 1.0-8% of CD8+ T cells in about six donors belonged to dominant NKG2C+ clonotypes. Researchers report these clonotypes also headed the CD3+CD56-NKG2C+ fraction in a handful of donors.

The genes are TRBV10-3 and TRBJ1-3; no clear D. This TCR derives from a woman under 30 in good health. Sample: PBMCs. The CDR3 loop reads CAIRPSSGNTIYF. DNA of the CDR3: TGTGCCATCAGACCGAGCTCTGGAAACACCATATATTTT.